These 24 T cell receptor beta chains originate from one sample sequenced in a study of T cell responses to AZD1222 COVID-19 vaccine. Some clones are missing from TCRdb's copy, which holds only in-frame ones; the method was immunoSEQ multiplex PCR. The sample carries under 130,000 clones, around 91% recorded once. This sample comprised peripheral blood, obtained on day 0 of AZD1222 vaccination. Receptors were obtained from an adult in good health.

The CDR3 nucleotides are TGTGCCAGCAGTCGGTGGGATCCCGCAGGTTATAGCAATCAGCCCCAGCATTTT. Protein sequence: CASSRWDPAGYSNQPQHF. The chain uses TRBV2 and TRBJ1-5; D ambiguous. The germline V and J ends were trimmed by 5 bases and 0 bases, with 20 bases remaining between them. This CDR3 has 18 amino acids. Germline V gene lookup returns CDR1 SNHLY and CDR2 FYNNEI. Drawing the rest from reference TRBV2 and TRBJ1-5, the complete variable domain is EPEVTQTPSHQVTQMGQEVILRCVPISNHLYFYWYRQILGQKVEFLVSFYNNEISEKSEIFDDQFSVERPDGSNFTLKIRSTKLEDSAMYFCASSRWDPAGYSNQPQHFGDGTRLSIL.

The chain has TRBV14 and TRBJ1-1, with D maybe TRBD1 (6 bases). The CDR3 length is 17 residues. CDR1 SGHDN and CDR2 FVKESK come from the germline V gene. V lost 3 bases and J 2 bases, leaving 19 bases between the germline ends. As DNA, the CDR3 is TGTGCCAGCAGCCACGACAGGTTGGGCCTTCTTAACACTGAAGCTTTCTTT. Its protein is CASSHDRLGLLNTEAFF.

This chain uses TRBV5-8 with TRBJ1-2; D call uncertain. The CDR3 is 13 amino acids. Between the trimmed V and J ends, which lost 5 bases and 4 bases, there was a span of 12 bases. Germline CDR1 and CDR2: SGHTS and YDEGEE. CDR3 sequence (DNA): TGTGCCAGCAGAGGACCCGCTGGCTATGGCTACACCTTC. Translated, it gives CASRGPAGYGYTF.

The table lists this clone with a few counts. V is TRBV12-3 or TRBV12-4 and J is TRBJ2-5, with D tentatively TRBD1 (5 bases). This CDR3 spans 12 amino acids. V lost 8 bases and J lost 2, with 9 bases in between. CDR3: CASSREQETQYF. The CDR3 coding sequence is TGTGCCAGCTCCAGGGAACAAGAGACCCAGTACTTC.

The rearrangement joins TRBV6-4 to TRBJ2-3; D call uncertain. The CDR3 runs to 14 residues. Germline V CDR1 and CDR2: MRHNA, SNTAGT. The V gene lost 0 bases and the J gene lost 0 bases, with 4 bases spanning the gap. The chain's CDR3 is CASSDSASTDTQYF. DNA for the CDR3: TGTGCCAGCAGTGACTCGGCTAGCACAGATACGCAGTATTTT.

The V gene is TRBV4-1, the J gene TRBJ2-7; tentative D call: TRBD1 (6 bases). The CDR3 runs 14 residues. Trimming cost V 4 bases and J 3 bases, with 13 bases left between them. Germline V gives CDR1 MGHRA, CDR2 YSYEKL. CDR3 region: CASSPRWGRYEQYF. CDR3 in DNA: TGCGCCAGCAGCCCCCGGTGGGGGCGCTACGAGCAGTACTTC.

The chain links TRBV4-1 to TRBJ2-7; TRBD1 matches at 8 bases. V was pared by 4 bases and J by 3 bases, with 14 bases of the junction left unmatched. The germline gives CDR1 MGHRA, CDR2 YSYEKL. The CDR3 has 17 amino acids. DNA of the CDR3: TGCGCCAGCAGCCCCCAAGGGCCAGGGGGCTTGGTCTACGAGCAGTACTTC. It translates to CASSPQGPGGLVYEQYF.

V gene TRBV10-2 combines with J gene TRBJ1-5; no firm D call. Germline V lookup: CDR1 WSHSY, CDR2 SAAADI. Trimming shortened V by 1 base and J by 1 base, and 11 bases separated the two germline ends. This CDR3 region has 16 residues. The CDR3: CASSEFRPRSNQPQHF. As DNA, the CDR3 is TGCGCCAGCAGTGAGTTCCGACCGAGGAGCAATCAGCCCCAGCATTTT.

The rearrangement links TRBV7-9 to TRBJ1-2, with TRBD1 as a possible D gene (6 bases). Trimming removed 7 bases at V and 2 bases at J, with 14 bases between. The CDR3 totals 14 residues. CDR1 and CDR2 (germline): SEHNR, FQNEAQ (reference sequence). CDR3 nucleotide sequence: TGTGCCAGCACACAGGGTGACCGGAACTATGGCTACACCTTC. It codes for CASTQGDRNYGYTF. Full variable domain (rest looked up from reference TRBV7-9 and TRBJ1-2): DTGVSQNPRHKITKRGQNVTFRCDPISEHNRLYWYRQTLGQGPEFLTYFQNEAQLEKSRLLSDRFSAERPKGSFSTLEIQRTEQGDSAMYLCASTQGDRNYGYTFGSGTRLTVV.

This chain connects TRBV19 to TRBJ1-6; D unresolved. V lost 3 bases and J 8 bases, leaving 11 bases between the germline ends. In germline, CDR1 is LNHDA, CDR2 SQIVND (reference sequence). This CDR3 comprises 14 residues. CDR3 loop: CASSIMSDYSPLHF. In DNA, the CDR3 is TGTGCCAGTAGTATTATGTCCGATTATTCACCCCTCCACTTT.

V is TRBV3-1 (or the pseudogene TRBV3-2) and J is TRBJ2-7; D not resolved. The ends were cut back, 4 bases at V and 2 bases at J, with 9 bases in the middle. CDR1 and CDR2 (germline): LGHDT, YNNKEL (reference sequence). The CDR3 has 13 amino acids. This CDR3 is CASSPDATYEQYF. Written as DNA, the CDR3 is TGTGCCAGCAGCCCGGATGCGACCTACGAGCAGTACTTC.

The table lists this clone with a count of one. The CDR3 DNA is TGTGCCAGCAGCGAGACTGGGGACACCATATATTTT. Residues: CASSETGDTIYF. The chain couples TRBV7-3 to TRBJ1-3; D not resolved. With 5 bases removed from V and 8 bases from J, the gap between germline ends came to 10 bases. The V gene's germline CDR1 is SGHTA and CDR2 FQGTGA. This CDR3 spans 12 amino acids.

The CDR3 here is CASSEGVSNQPQHF. DNA of the CDR3: TGTGCCAGCAGTGAAGGGGTTAGCAATCAGCCCCAGCATTTT. This chain uses TRBV2 with TRBJ1-5; D gene ambiguous. The ends were cut back, 1 base at V and 0 bases at J, with 4 bases in the middle. CDR1 is SNHLY and CDR2 is FYNNEI in the germline V gene. The CDR3 contains 14 residues.

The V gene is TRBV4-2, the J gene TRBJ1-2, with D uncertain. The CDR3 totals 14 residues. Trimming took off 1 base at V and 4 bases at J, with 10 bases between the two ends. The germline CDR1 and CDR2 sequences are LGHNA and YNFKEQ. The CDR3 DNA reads TGTGCCAGCAGCCAAGCCCAGGTGGCCTATGGCTACACCTTC. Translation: CASSQAQVAYGYTF.

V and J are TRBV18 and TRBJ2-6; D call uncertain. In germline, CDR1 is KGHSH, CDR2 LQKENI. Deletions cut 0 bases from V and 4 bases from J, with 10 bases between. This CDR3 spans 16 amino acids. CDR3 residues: CASSPPSVYGANVLTF. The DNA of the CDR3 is TGTGCCAGCTCACCACCGTCGGTATACGGGGCCAACGTCCTGACTTTC.

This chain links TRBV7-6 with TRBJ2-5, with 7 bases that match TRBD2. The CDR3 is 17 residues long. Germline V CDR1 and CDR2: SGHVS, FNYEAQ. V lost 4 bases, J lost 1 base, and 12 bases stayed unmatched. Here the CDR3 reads CASSSYRREGIQETQYF. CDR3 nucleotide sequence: TGTGCCAGCAGCTCCTACAGGAGGGAGGGCATCCAAGAGACCCAGTACTTC.

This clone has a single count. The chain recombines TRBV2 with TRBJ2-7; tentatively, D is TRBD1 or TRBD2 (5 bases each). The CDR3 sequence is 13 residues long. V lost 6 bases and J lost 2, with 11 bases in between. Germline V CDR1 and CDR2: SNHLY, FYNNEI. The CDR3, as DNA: TGTGCCAGCAGGTCGGGACGGACCTACGAGCAGTACTTC. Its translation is CASRSGRTYEQYF.

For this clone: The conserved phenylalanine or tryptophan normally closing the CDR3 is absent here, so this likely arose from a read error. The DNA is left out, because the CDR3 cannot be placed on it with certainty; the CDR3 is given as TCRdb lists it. This CDR3 is CASSNRRLL. The chain carries TRBV21-1 and TRBJ1-6. TRBV21-1 is flagged as a pseudogene. The CDR3 length equals 9 residues, ends included.

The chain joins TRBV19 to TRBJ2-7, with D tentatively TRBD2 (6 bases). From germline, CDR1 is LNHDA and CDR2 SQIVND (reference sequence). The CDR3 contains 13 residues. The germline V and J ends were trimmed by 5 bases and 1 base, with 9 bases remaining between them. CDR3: CASSPSGSYEQYF. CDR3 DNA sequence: TGTGCCAGTAGTCCCAGCGGGTCCTACGAGCAGTACTTC.

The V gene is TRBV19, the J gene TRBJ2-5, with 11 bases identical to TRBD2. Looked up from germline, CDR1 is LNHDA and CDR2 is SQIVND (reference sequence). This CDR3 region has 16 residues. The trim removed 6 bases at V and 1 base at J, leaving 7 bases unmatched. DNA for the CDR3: TGTGCCAGTAGCAAGGCCGGGACTAGCGGCCAAGAGACCCAGTACTTC. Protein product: CASSKAGTSGQETQYF.

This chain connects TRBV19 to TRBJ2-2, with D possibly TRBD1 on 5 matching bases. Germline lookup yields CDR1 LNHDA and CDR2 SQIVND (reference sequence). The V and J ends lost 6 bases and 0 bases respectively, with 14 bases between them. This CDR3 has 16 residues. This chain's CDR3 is CASSQSQGPNTGELFF. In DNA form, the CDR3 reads TGTGCCAGTAGCCAGAGTCAGGGTCCGAACACCGGGGAGCTGTTTTTT.

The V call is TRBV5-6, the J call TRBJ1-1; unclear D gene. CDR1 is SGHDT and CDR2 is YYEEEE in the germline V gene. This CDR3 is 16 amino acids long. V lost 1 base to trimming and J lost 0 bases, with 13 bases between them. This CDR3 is CASSLMWGGMNTEAFF. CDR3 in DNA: TGTGCCAGCAGCTTGATGTGGGGAGGGATGAACACTGAAGCTTTCTTT.

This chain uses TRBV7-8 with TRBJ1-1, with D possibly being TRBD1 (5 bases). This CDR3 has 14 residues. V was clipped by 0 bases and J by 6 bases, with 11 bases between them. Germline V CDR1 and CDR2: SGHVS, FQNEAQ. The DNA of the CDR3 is TGTGCCAGCAGCTTAGCCTGGGCAGGGCCTGAAGCTTTCTTT. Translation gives CASSLAWAGPEAFF.

CDR3 in DNA: TGTGCCAGCAGCTTCAGGGACAGGGGGCTATACTTC. Encoded protein: CASSFRDRGLYF. The rearrangement links TRBV5-6 to TRBJ2-7; 12 bases fit TRBD1. V lost 2 bases to trimming and J lost 13 bases; unmatched junction nucleotides: 4. Germline CDR1 is SGHDT and CDR2 is YYEEEE. This CDR3 is built from 12 residues.